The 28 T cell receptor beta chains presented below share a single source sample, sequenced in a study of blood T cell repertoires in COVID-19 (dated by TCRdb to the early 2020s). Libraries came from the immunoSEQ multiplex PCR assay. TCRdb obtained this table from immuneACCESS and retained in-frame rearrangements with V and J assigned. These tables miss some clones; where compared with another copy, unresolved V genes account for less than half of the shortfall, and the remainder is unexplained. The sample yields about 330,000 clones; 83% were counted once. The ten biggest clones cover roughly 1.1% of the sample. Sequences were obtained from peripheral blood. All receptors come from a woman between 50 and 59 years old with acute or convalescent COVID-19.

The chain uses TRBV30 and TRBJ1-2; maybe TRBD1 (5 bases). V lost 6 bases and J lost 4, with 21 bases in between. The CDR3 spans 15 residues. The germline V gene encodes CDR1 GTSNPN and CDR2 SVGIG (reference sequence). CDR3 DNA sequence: TGTGCCTGTTCCCGCCTTAGGGGCAGTTTCTATGGCTACACCTTC. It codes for CACSRLRGSFYGYTF.

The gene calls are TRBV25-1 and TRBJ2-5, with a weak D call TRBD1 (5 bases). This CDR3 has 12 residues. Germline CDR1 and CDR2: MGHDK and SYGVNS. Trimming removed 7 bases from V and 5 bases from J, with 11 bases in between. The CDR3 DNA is TGTGCCAGCACCCAGGGTGAGGAGACCCAGTACTTC. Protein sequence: CASTQGEETQYF.

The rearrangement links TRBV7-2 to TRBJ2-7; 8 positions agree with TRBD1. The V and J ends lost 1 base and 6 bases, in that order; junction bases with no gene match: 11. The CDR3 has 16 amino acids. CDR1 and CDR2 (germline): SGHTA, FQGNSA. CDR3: CASSLGRQGMDSEQYF. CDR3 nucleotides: TGTGCCAGCAGCTTAGGGAGACAGGGGATGGATAGCGAGCAGTACTTC. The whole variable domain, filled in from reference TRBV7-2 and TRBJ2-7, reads GAGVSQSPSNKVTEKGKDVELRCDPISGHTALYWYRQSLGQGLEFLIYFQGNSAPDKSGLPSDRFSAERTGGSVSTLTIQRTQQEDSAVYLCASSLGRQGMDSEQYFGPGTRLTVT.

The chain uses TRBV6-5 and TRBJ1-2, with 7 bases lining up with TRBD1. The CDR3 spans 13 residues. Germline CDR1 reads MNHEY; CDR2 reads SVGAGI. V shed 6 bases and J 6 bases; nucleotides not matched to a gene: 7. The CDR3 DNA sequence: TGTGCCAGCAGCCGCGGGACAGACGATGGCTACACCTTC. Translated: CASSRGTDDGYTF.

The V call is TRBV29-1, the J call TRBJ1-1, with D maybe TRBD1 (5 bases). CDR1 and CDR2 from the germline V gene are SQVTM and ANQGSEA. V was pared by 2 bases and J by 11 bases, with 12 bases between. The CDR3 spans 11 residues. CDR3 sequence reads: CSVERGIGAFF. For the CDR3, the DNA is TGCAGCGTTGAAAGGGGTATTGGGGCTTTCTTT.

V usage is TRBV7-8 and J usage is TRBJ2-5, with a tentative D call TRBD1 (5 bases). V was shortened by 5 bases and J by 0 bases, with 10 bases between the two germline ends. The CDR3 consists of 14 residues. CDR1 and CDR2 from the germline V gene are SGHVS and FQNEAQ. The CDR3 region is CASSKQVYQETQYF. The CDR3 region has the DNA TGTGCCAGCAGCAAACAGGTCTACCAAGAGACCCAGTACTTC.

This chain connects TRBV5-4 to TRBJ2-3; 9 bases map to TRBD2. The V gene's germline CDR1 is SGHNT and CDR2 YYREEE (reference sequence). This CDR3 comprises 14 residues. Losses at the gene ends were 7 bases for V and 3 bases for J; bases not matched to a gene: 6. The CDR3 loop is CASVLAGRTDTQYF. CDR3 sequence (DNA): TGTGCCAGCGTTCTAGCGGGACGAACAGATACGCAGTATTTT.

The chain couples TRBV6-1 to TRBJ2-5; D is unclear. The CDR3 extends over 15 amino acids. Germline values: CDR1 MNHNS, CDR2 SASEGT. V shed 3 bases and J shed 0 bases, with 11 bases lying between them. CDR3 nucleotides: TGTGCCAGCAGTGAGTATCTATCGTACCAAGAGACCCAGTACTTC. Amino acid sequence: CASSEYLSYQETQYF.

The CDR3 DNA is TGTGCCTGGAATCGAGATGGACAGGGAGCCGGGGAGCTGTTTTTT. This codes for CAWNRDGQGAGELFF. The chain recombines TRBV30 with TRBJ2-2, with TRBD1 matching 8 bases. The germline gives CDR1 GTSNPN, CDR2 SVGIG (reference sequence). The V and J ends lost 4 bases and 6 bases, in that order; junction bases with no gene match: 10. CDR3 length equals 15 residues.

CDR3 DNA sequence: TGTGCCAGCAGCCAGACTACAGGGTCAGATACGCAGTATTTT. Protein: CASSQTTGSDTQYF. This rearrangement joins TRBV2 to TRBJ2-3, with D maybe TRBD1 (6 bases). Trimming took off 6 bases at V and 4 bases at J, with 14 bases between the two ends. CDR1 and CDR2 (germline): SNHLY, FYNNEI. This CDR3 is 14 amino acids long.

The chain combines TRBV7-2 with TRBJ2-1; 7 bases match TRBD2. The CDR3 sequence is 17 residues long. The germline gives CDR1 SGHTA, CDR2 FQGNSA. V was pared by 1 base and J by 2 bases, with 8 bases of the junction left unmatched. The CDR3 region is CASSLGPGTNAYNEQFF. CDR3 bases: TGTGCCAGCAGCTTAGGGCCGGGGACTAACGCCTACAATGAGCAGTTCTTC.

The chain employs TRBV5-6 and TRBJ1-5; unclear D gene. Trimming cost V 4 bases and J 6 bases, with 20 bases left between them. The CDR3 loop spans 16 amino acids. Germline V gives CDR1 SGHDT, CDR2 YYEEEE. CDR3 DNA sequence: TGTGCCAGCAGCGCCCTAGCGGGTTGGGATGGTCAGCCCCAGCATTTT. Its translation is CASSALAGWDGQPQHF.

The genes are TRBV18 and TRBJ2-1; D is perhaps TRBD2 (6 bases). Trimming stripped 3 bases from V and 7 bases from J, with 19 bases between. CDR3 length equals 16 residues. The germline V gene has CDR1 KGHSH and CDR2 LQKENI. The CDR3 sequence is CASSPQGGSTLNEQFF. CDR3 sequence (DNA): TGTGCCAGCTCACCCCAGGGAGGTTCTACCCTTAATGAGCAGTTCTTC.

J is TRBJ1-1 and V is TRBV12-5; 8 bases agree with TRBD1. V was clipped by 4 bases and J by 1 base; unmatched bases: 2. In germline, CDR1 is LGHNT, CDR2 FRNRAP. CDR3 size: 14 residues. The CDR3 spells CASGWGQANTEAFF. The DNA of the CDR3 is TGTGCTAGTGGTTGGGGACAGGCGAACACTGAAGCTTTCTTT. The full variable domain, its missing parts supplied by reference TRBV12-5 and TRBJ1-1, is DARVTQTPRHKVTEMGQEVTMRCQPILGHNTVFWYRQTMMQGLELLAYFRNRAPLDDSGMPKDRFSAEMPDATLATLKIQPSEPRDSAVYFCASGWGQANTEAFFGQGTRLTVV.

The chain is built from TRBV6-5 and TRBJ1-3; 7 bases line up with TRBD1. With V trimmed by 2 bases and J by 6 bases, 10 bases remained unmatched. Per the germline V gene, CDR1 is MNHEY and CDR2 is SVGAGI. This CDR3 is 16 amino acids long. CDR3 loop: CASSYLDATGSNTIYF. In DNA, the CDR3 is TGTGCCAGCAGTTACCTTGATGCGACAGGGTCAAACACCATATATTTT.

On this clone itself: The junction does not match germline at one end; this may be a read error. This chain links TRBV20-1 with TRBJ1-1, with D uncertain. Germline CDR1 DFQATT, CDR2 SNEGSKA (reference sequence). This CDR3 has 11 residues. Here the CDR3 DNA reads TGCAGTGCTAGAGTTCCCAACGGGAGAAGCTTT. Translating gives CSARVPNGRSF.

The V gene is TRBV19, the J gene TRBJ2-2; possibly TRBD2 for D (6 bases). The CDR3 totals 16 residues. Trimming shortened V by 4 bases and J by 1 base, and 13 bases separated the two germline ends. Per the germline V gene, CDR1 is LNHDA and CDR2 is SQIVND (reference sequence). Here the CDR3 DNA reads TGTGCCAGTAGTAGTCCGGGACTTATGAACACCGGGGAGCTGTTTTTT. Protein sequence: CASSSPGLMNTGELFF. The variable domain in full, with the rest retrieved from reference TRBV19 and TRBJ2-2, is DGGITQSPKYLFRKEGQNVTLSCEQNLNHDAMYWYRQDPGQGLRLIYYSQIVNDFQKGDIAEGYSVSREKKESFPLTVTSAQKNPTAFYLCASSSPGLMNTGELFFGEGSRLTVL.

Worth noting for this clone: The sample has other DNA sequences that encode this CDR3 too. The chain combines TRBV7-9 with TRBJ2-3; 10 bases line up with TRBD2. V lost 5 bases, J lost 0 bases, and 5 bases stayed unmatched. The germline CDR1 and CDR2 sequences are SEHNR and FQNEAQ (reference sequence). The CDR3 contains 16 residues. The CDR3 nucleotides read TGTGCCAGCAGCACTGGACTAGCGGCTAGCACAGATACGCAGTATTTT. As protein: CASSTGLAASTDTQYF.

The CDR3 reads CASTLGGANTEAFF. The DNA for the CDR3 is TGTGCCAGCACCCTCGGGGGTGCGAACACTGAAGCTTTCTTT. The chain couples TRBV2 to TRBJ1-1; a weak D match, TRBD1 (5 bases). The CDR3 spans 14 residues. The germline V gene encodes CDR1 SNHLY and CDR2 FYNNEI. V was shortened by 7 bases and J by 1 base, with 13 bases between the two germline ends.

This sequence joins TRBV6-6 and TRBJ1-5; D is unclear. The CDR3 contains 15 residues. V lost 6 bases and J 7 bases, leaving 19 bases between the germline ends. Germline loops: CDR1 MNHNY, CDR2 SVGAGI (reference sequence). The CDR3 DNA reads TGTGCCAGCAGCCCCCCCGGTGAAGCTAGGCAGCCCCAGCATTTT. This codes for CASSPPGEARQPQHF.

CDR3 loop: CASSRYRTGNYEQYF. CDR3 sequence (DNA): TGTGCCAGCAGCCGATACAGGACCGGAAACTACGAGCAGTACTTC. The rearrangement uses TRBV7-9 and TRBJ2-7, with a weak D call TRBD1 (5 bases). This CDR3 has 15 amino acids. Germline values: CDR1 SEHNR, CDR2 FQNEAQ (reference sequence). The V and J ends lost 5 bases and 3 bases respectively, with 17 bases between them.

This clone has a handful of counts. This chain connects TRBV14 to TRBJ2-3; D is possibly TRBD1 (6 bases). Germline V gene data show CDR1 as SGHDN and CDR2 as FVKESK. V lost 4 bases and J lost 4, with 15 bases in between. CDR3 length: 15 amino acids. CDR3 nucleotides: TGTGCCAGCAGCCTATTTAGGACAGCTGCAGATACGCAGTATTTT. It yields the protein CASSLFRTAADTQYF.

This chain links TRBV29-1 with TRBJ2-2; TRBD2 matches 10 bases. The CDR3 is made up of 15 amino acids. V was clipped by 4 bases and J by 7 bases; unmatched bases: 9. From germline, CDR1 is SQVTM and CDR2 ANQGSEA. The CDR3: CSVAISGGAGGELFF. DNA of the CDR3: TGCAGCGTTGCTATAAGCGGGGGGGCCGGCGGGGAGCTGTTTTTT.

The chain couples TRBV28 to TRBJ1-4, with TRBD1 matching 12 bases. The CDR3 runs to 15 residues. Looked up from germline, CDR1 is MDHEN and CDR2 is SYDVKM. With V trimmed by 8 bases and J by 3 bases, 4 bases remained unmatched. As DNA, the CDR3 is TGTGCCAGCCAGGGACAGGGGGCACCTAATGAAAAACTGTTTTTT. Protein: CASQGQGAPNEKLFF.

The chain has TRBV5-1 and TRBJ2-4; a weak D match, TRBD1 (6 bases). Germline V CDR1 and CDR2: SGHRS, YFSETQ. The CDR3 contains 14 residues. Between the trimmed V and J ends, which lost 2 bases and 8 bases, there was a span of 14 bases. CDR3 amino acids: CASSFRDAGDIQYF. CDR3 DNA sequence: TGCGCCAGCAGCTTCCGGGACGCAGGGGACATTCAGTACTTC.

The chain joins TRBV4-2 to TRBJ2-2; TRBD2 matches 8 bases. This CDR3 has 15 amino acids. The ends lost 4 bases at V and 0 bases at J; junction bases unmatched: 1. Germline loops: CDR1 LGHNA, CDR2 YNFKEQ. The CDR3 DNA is TGTGCCAGCAGCCTGGGACTAGCGAACACCGGGGAGCTGTTTTTT. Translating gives CASSLGLANTGELFF.

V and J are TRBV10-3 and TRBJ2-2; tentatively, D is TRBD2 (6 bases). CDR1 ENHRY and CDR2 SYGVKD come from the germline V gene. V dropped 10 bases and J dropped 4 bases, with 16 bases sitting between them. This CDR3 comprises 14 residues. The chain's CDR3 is CATFRDFSTGELFF. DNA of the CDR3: TGTGCCACCTTCCGGGACTTTAGCACCGGGGAGCTGTTTTTT.

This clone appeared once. CDR3 sequence reads: CASSLRNSGNTGELFF. In nucleotides, the CDR3 is TGTGCCAGCAGCTTACGAAATAGCGGGAACACCGGGGAGCTGTTTTTT. This chain uses TRBV7-9 with TRBJ2-2; a weak D match, TRBD2 (6 bases). Trimming pared 2 bases from V and 1 base from J, leaving 11 bases between. Germline CDR1 and CDR2: SEHNR and FQNEAQ (reference sequence). This CDR3 region has 16 residues.